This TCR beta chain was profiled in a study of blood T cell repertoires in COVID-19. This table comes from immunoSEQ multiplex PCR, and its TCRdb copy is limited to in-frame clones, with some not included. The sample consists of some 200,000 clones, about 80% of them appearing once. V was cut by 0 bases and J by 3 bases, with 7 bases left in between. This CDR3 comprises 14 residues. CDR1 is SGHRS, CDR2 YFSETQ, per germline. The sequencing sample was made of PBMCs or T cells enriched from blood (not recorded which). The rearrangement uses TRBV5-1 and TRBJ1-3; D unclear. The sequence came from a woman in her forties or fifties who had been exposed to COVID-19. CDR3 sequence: CASSLVGLGNTIYF. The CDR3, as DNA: TGCGCCAGCAGCTTGGTAGGACTTGGAAACACCATATATTTT.